The text below deals with one T cell receptor (beta chain). The record originates from a study of blood T cell repertoires in COVID-19. As originally analysed: Amplification with reference gene primers provided the estimates of nucleated cell counts. Sequenced by immunoSEQ multiplex PCR; TCRdb stores in-frame clones only, minus some. Clone size and V and J calls were adopted from that table, with D and trimming inferred from the DNA. This sample has tens of thousands of clones; approximately 80% occur once, and the top ten carry around 5.2%. Sequencing was done on a sample of peripheral blood. This TCR was recovered from a woman aged 70-85 years with acute or convalescent COVID-19.

CDR3 amino acids: CSVSDSSNYGYTF. The DNA for the CDR3 is TGCAGCGTTTCGGACAGTTCAAACTATGGCTACACCTTC. The chain joins TRBV29-1 to TRBJ1-2, with a weak D call TRBD1 (6 bases). Trimming took 5 bases from V and 2 from J, leaving 12 bases between them. This CDR3 comprises 13 residues. The germline V gene encodes CDR1 SQVTM and CDR2 ANQGSEA.